Each of the 10 T cell receptor beta chains below was sequenced from the same sample in a study of glioma-infiltrating T cells after dendritic cell vaccination (TCRdb year 2016). The library was produced with the immunoSEQ multiplex PCR assay. Sourced from immuneACCESS, this table was stored by TCRdb with only in-frame sequences that have V and J called. A share of the clones is absent; for the studies checked, an unresolved V gene accounts for under half, and the remainder has no known explanation. The sample table shows 25,000 to 35,000 clones, and more than 90% are seen once. The top ten constitute 2.2% of the sample. The sample in question was blood, obtained before dendritic cell vaccination. The receptors shown here come from a human donor with glioblastoma.

The rearrangement uses TRBV6-5 and TRBJ2-6, with 8 nucleotides matching TRBD2. The CDR3 runs 14 residues. Germline CDR1 and CDR2: MNHEY and SVGAGI. With V trimmed by 8 bases and J by 3 bases, 3 bases remained unmatched. The CDR3 DNA sequence: TGTGCCAGCTACCGGGGGGGTGGGGCCAACGTCCTGACTTTC. This translates into CASYRGGGANVLTF.

The V call is TRBV5-1, the J call TRBJ2-5; 11 nucleotides match TRBD1. V was pared by 0 bases and J by 5 bases, with 6 bases of the junction left unmatched. Germline V gene sequence: CDR1 SGHRS, CDR2 YFSETQ. The CDR3 sequence is 16 residues long. The CDR3 DNA reads as TGCGCCAGCAGCTTGGGGCGGACAGGGGGCCGGGAGACCCAGTACTTC. This translates into CASSLGRTGGRETQYF.

The V call is TRBV29-1, the J call TRBJ1-5; possibly TRBD1 for D (6 bases). The CDR3 has 12 residues. CDR1 SQVTM and CDR2 ANQGSEA come from the germline V gene. The V and J ends lost 4 bases and 4 bases respectively, with 8 bases between them. CDR3 DNA sequence: TGCAGCGTTGCAGGGGCTAATCAGCCCCAGCATTTT. It is translated as CSVAGANQPQHF.

This chain uses TRBV6-1 with TRBJ2-3; the match to TRBD2 covers 9 bases. J gave up 8 bases and V 8 bases, and 11 bases lay outside the gene matches. The CDR3 has 14 amino acids. CDR1 is MNHNS, CDR2 SASEGT, per germline. The DNA of the CDR3 is TGTGCCAGCCTGGGTGGGACTAGCCTGGTTACGCAGTATTTT. This gives the protein CASLGGTSLVTQYF.

The genes are TRBV13 and TRBJ2-7; no firm D call. The germline V gene encodes CDR1 PRHDT and CDR2 FYEKMQ (reference sequence). Trimming took 0 bases from V and 3 from J, leaving 12 bases between them. This CDR3 comprises 15 residues. The CDR3 spells CASSLGPQGDYEQYF. The DNA of the CDR3 is TGTGCCAGCAGCTTAGGCCCCCAAGGAGACTACGAGCAGTACTTC.

J is TRBJ1-2 and V is TRBV6-5; TRBD1 might be the D (6 bases). Germline CDR1 MNHEY, CDR2 SVGAGI. The CDR3 totals 14 residues. Trimming removed 5 bases from V and 5 bases from J, with 15 bases in between. The CDR3 sequence is CASSEGGSSYGYTF. In DNA form, the CDR3 reads TGTGCCAGCAGTGAAGGGGGATCCTCGTATGGCTACACCTTC.

V is TRBV7-9 and J is TRBJ2-3; 13 positions agree with TRBD2. CDR1 is SEHNR, CDR2 FQNEAQ, per germline (reference sequence). The junction had 10 bases not matched to a gene; V was cut back by 4 bases and J by 3 bases. CDR3 length: 18 amino acids. CDR3 nucleotides: TGTGCCAGCAGCTCCCGAGTAACTAGCGGGGGGGCTACAGATACGCAGTATTTT. Residues: CASSSRVTSGGATDTQYF.

This chain uses TRBV5-1 with TRBJ1-4; TRBD1 matches 7 bases. The CDR3 covers 15 residues. In germline, CDR1 is SGHRS, CDR2 YFSETQ. V lost 3 bases, J lost 0 bases, and 2 bases stayed unmatched. In nucleotides, the CDR3 is TGCGCCAGCAGCTCCACAGGGGCAACTAATGAAAAACTGTTTTTT. Its translation: CASSSTGATNEKLFF.

The chain uses TRBV6-1 and TRBJ1-1, with D perhaps matching TRBD1 (6 bases). CDR3 length equals 13 residues. Germline CDR1 reads MNHNS; CDR2 reads SASEGT. V gave up 6 bases and J gave up 4 bases, with 12 bases separating them. The CDR3 is CASRPRGTTEAFF. The CDR3 bases are TGTGCCAGCAGGCCCAGGGGTACCACTGAAGCTTTCTTT.

The chain employs TRBV5-1 and TRBJ1-4; no clear D. Germline CDR1 and CDR2: SGHRS and YFSETQ. This CDR3 comprises 16 residues. Trimming took off 4 bases at V and 0 bases at J, with 13 bases between the two ends. CDR3 sequence (DNA): TGCGCCAGCAGCCTGGGATGGGGAGCAACTAATGAAAAACTGTTTTTT. This encodes CASSLGWGATNEKLFF.